This T cell receptor (beta chain) originates from a study of PD-1 blockade in classical Hodgkin lymphoma. On the study more broadly: With a 2-week interval, patients received intravenous nivolumab at 3 mg/kg.

All patients experienced relapse after autologous stem cell transplantation, and brentuximab vedotin exposure was variable. Isolation of CD4+ T cells from thawed PBMCs was performed by magnetic negative selection. CDR3 length: 13 residues. V was shortened by 4 bases and J by 6 bases, with 12 bases between the two germline ends. Germline V gene lookup returns CDR1 SGHRS and CDR2 YFSETQ. Study findings and constraints: Whereas CD4+ TCR diversity had risen significantly by C4D1, CD8+ TCR diversity had not. Newly diagnosed and completely responding patients shared comparable baseline diversity.

Assay used: immunoSEQ multiplex PCR; TCRdb lists only in-frame clones, some missing. This table has about 8,500 clones, about four fifths appearing once. Notes on this clone: Antigen unknown.

The sample was CD4+ T cells from blood, taken at baseline. This chain links TRBV5-1 with TRBJ2-3; TRBD2 is a possible D gene (5 bases). This TCR derives from a human donor with classical Hodgkin lymphoma. The CDR3 DNA reads TGCGCCAGCAGCCTGGCAGGAGGTGATACGCAGTATTTT. It yields the protein CASSLAGGDTQYF.